This is a list of T cell receptor beta chains from one sample in a study of beta chain features in type 1 diabetes. Assay: immunoSEQ multiplex PCR; the TCRdb copy retains only in-frame clones and omits some. The sample carries some 270,000 clones, approximately 8.1% recorded once. The sample was central memory CD4+ T cells from blood. The receptors derive from a woman aged 18-30 years in good health. Each CDR3 is given with its conserved first and last residue. The order of the fields is CDR3 length, V gene, clone size, D gene, J gene, CDR3 DNA, CDR3 protein. The D gene is left open where the match is weak. Clone size is not always given. Where it is, it says once, few, many or a class for expanded clones.

13	TRBV18	few	NA	TRBJ1-5	TGTGCCAGCTCACCAAGCCGGGAGCTGCCCAAGCATTTT	CASSPSRELPKHF
13	TRBV7-8	few	NA	TRBJ1-1	TGTGCCAGCAGATCGACAGGGAACACTGAAGCTTTCTTT	CASRSTGNTEAFF
15	TRBV15	few	NA	TRBJ1-4	TGTGCCACCAGCAGAGATCGGAAGATGAATGAAAAACTGTTTTTT	CATSRDRKMNEKLFF
14	TRBV19	few	NA	TRBJ2-7	TGTGCCAGTAGTGCGGCGACAGGTTTCTACGAGCAGTACTTC	CASSAATGFYEQYF
12	TRBV7-2	NA	NA	TRBJ2-3	TGTGCCAGCAGCTTAGCATCTGATACGCAGTATTTT	CASSLASDTQYF
16	TRBV4-3	few	TRBD1	TRBJ1-6	TGCGCCAGCAGCCACACAGGGGGACAATATAATTCACCCCTCCACTTT	CASSHTGGQYNSPLHF
13	TRBV6-5	few	TRBD1	TRBJ1-2	TGTGCCAGCAGGGAGGACAGGTCCTATGGCTACACCTTC	CASREDRSYGYTF
14	TRBV7-9	many	NA	TRBJ2-1	TGTGCCAGCAGCTTGGAAGGGGGCTACAATGAGCAGTTCTTC	CASSLEGGYNEQFF
15	TRBV11-2	few	NA	TRBJ2-7	TGTGCCAGCAGCTCTCGGGATACGGGTATCTACGAGCAGTACTTC	CASSSRDTGIYEQYF
13	TRBV29-1	NA	TRBD1	TRBJ2-1	TGCAGCGGTGGGACAGGTCCCTACAATGAGCAGTTCTTC	CSGGTGPYNEQFF
16	TRBV7-6	NA	NA	TRBJ2-1	TGTGCCAGCAGCTTAGTTTCGGGGATTGGAGGGGCTGAGCAGTTCTTC	CASSLVSGIGGAEQFF
13	TRBV21-1	NA	NA	TRBJ2-7	TGTGCCAGCAGCAAAGGGAGCTCCTACGAGCAGTACTTC	CASSKGSSYEQYF
14	TRBV7-8	NA	NA	TRBJ2-7	TGTGCCAGCAGCAACCGACAGGCCGGGTACGAGCAGTACTTC	CASSNRQAGYEQYF
15	TRBV2	few	NA	TRBJ1-5	TGTGCCAGCAGTGTTTACGGGAGATCCAATCAGCCCCAGCATTTT	CASSVYGRSNQPQHF
13	TRBV15	NA	NA	TRBJ2-3	TGTGCCACCAGCCGCAAGACTACAGATACGCAGTATTTT	CATSRKTTDTQYF
14	TRBV19	NA	TRBD2	TRBJ2-7	TGTGCCAGTAGGAATAGCGGGGGGCCCTACGAGCAGTACTTC	CASRNSGGPYEQYF
16	TRBV5-6	few	NA	TRBJ2-4	TGTGCCAGCAGCTTGCGATGGGGACTAGCCAAAAACATTCAGTACTTC	CASSLRWGLAKNIQYF
18	TRBV5-1	few	TRBD1	TRBJ2-7	TGCGCCAGCAGCTTGTCTGCGACAGGGTGGGAGCAAACCTACGAGCAGTACTTC	CASSLSATGWEQTYEQYF
13	TRBV7-2	few	NA	TRBJ1-1	TGTGCCAGCAGCCCCCCCTACCGGGGTGAAGCTTTCTTT	CASSPPYRGEAFF
12	TRBV29-1	NA	NA	TRBJ1-1	TGCAGCGTTAGTCAGGGGTCCACTGAAGCTTTCTTT	CSVSQGSTEAFF
15	TRBV28	many	NA	TRBJ1-4	TGTGCCAGCAGTTTGATCGGGGTGACTAATGAAAAACTGTTTTTT	CASSLIGVTNEKLFF
15	TRBV7-9	few	NA	TRBJ1-3	TGTGCCAGCAGACCCCAGGGAGGGACTGGAAACACCATATATTTT	CASRPQGGTGNTIYF
14	TRBV7-2	few	NA	TRBJ2-2	TGTGCCAGCAGCCCGAGGGCGCAGACCGGGGAGCTGTTTTTT	CASSPRAQTGELFF
14	TRBV28	few	NA	TRBJ1-6	TGTGCCAGCAGTCTAGTCTCCTATAATTCACCCCTCCACTTT	CASSLVSYNSPLHF
13	TRBV6-5	few	NA	TRBJ2-4	TGTGCCAGCCGGAGTAGTAATCAAAACATTCAGTACTTC	CASRSSNQNIQYF
15	TRBV28	few	NA	TRBJ1-2	TGTGCCAGCAGTTTATACGGGGGCCCGATCTATGGCTACACCTTC	CASSLYGGPIYGYTF